The T cell receptor (beta chain) under discussion was sequenced for a study of T cell repertoires in cytomegalovirus infection. In TCRdb, the reads were re-called with MiXCR into one record per CDR3 protein. The sample shows about 920,000 distinct CDR3 sequences, about a third of them seen only once. This clonotype was seen at least ten times. The antigen is unknown. V lost 5 bases to trimming and J lost 4 bases, with 11 bases between them. This CDR3 has 13 amino acids. The receptor was derived from a human donor in good health (CMV status not recorded). Some clones in this sample may be carry-over from other donors' samples. Specimen: cultured CD8+ T cells from PBMCs, collected from culture after CMV antigen stimulation. This chain links TRBV12-3 or TRBV12-4 with TRBJ2-5; TRBD1 is a possible D gene (6 bases). In nucleotides, the CDR3 is TGTGCCAGCAGTGGGGGCGGCCGAGAGACCCAGTACTTC. Protein: CASSGGGRETQYF.